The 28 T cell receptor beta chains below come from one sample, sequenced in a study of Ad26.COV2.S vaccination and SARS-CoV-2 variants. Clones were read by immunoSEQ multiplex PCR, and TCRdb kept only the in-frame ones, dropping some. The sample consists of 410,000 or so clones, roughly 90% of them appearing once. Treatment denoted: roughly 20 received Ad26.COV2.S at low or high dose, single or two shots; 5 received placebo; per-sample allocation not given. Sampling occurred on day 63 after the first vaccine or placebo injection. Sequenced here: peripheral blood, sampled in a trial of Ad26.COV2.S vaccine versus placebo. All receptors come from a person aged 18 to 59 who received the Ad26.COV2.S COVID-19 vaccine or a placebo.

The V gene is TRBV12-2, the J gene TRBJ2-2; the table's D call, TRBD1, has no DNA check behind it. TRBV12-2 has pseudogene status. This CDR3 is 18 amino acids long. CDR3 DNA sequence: TGTGCAAGTCGCTTAGGAAAGACAGGAGCCACGAACACCGGGGAGCTGTTTTTT. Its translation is CASRLGKTGATNTGELFF.

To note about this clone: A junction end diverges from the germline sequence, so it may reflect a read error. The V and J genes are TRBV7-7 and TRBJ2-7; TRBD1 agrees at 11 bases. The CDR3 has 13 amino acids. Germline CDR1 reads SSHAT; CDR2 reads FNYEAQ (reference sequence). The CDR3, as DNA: TGTGCTAGCAGCTTAGGGACAGGGGGCGAGCAGTACTTC. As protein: CASSLGTGGEQYF. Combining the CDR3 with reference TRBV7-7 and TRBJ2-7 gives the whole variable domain GAGVSQSPRYKVTKRGQDVTLRCDPISSHATLYWYQQALGQGPEFLTYFNYEAQPDKSGLPSDRFSAERPEGSISTLTIQRTEQRDSAMYRCASSLGTGGEQYFGPGTRLTVT.

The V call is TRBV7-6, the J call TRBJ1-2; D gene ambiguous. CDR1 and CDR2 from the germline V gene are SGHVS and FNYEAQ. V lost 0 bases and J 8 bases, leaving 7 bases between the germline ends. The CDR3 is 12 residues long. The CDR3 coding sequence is TGTGCCAGCAGCTTAGCTGGGGTCGGCTACACCTTC. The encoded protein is CASSLAGVGYTF.

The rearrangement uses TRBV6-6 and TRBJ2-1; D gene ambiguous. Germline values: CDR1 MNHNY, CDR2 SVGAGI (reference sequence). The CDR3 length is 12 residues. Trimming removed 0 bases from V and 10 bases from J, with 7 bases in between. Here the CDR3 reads CASSYSSDEQFF. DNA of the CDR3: TGTGCCAGCAGTTACTCTTCGGACGAGCAGTTCTTC.

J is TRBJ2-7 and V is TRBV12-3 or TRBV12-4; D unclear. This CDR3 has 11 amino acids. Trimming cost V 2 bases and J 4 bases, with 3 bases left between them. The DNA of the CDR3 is TGTGCCAGCAGTTTAAAGTACGAGCAGTACTTC. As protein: CASSLKYEQYF.

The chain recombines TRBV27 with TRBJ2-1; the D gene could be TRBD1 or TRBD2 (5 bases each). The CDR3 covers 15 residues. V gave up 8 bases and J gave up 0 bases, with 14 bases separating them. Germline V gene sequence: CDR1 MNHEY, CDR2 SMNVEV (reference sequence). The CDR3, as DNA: TGTGCCAGCTGGGAGTCAGGGAGCTCCTACAATGAGCAGTTCTTC. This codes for CASWESGSSYNEQFF.

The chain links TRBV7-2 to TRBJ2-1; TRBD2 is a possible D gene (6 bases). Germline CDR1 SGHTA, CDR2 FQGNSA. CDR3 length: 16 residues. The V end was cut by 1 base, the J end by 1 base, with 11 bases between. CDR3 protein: CASSLVSGRSYNEQFF. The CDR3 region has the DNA TGTGCCAGCAGCTTAGTTAGCGGTAGGTCCTACAATGAGCAGTTCTTC.

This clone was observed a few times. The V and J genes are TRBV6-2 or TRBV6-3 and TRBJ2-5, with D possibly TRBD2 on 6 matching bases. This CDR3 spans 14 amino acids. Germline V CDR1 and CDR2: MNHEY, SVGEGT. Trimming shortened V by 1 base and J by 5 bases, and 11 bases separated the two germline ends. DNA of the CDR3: TGTGCCAGCAGTTACTTGGTGGGGGGTGAGACCCAGTACTTC. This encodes CASSYLVGGETQYF.

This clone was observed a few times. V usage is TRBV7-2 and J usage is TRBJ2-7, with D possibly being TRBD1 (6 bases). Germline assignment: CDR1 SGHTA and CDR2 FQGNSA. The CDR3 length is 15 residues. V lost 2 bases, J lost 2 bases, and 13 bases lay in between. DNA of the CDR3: TGTGCCAGCAGCTTATGGCCAGGACAGCCCTACGAGCAGTACTTC. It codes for CASSLWPGQPYEQYF.

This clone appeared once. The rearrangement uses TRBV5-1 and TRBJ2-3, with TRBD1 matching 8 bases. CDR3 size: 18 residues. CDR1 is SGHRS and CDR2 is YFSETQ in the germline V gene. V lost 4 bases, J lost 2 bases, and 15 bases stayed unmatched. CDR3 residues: CASSPIPDRAGTTDTQYF. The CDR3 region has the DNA TGCGCCAGCAGCCCCATACCGGACAGGGCAGGGACCACAGATACGCAGTATTTT.

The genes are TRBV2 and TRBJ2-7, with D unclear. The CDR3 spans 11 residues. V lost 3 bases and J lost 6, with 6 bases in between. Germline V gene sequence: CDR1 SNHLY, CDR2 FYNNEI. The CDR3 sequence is CASSDVGEQYF. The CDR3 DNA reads TGTGCCAGCAGTGATGTAGGCGAGCAGTACTTC.

In DNA form, the CDR3 reads TGTGCCAGCAGCTTATTGGGGGTTAGGGGCGGAGACAATGAGCAGTTCTTC. Translation: CASSLLGVRGGDNEQFF. V gene TRBV7-2 combines with J gene TRBJ2-1; D possibly matches TRBD1 or TRBD2 (5 bases each). The CDR3 is 17 residues long. Trimming took 2 bases from V and 5 from J, leaving 19 bases between them. Germline assignment: CDR1 SGHTA and CDR2 FQGNSA.

The CDR3 nucleotides read TGTGCCTGGAGCGGCCGGGGGCGCCCGCTGGACACTGAAGCTTTCTTT. This encodes CAWSGRGRPLDTEAFF. The chain has TRBV30 and TRBJ1-1; maybe TRBD1 (6 bases). The CDR3 totals 16 residues. Per the germline V gene, CDR1 is GTSNPN and CDR2 is SVGIG (reference sequence). Trimming pared 3 bases from V and 3 bases from J, leaving 20 bases between. Filled out from reference TRBV30 and TRBJ1-1, the complete variable domain reads SQTIHQWPATLVQPVGSPLSLECTVEGTSNPNLYWYRQAAGRGLQLLFYSVGIGQISSEVPQNLSASRPQDRQFILSSKKLLLSDSGFYLCAWSGRGRPLDTEAFFGQGTRLTVV.

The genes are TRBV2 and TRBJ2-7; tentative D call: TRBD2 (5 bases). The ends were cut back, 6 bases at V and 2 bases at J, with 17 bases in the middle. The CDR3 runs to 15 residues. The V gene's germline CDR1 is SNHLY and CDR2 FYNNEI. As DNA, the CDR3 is TGTGCCAGCAGCCCGCCGGGGTCCCGTGCCTACGAGCAGTACTTC. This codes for CASSPPGSRAYEQYF.

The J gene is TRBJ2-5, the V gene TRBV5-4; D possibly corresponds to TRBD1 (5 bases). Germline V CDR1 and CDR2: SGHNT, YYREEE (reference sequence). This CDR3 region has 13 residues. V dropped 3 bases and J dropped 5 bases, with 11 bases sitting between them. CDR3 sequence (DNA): TGTGCCAGCAGCTACGTAGGGGTTGAGACCCAGTACTTC. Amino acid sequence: CASSYVGVETQYF.

CDR3 loop: CASSWAKVAGNTIYF. CDR3 nucleotides: TGTGCCAGCAGCTGGGCCAAGGTGGCTGGAAACACCATATATTTT. V and J are TRBV7-2 and TRBJ1-3; unclear D gene. CDR3 length equals 15 residues. V lost 4 bases to trimming and J lost 2 bases, with 12 bases between them. In germline, CDR1 is SGHTA, CDR2 FQGNSA.

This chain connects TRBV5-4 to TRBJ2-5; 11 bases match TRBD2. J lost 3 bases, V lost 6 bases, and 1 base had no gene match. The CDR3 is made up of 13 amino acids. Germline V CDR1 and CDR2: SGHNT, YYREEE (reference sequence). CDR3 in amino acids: CASKGLAEETQYF. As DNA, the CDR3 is TGTGCCAGCAAGGGACTAGCGGAAGAGACCCAGTACTTC.

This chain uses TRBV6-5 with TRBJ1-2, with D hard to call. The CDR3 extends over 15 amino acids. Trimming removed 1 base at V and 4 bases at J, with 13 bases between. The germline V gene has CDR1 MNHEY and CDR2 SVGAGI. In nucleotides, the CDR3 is TGTGCCAGCAGTTACTACGGGCGGGCTGTCTATGGCTACACCTTC. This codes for CASSYYGRAVYGYTF.

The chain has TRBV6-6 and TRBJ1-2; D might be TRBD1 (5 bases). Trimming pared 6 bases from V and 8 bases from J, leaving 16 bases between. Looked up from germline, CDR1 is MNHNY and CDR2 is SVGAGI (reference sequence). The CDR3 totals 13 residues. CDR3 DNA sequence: TGTGCCAGCAGCCCCGGGACCGCCGCCGGCTACACCTTC. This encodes CASSPGTAAGYTF.

The CDR3 spells CASSKDRGPTEAFF. Here the CDR3 DNA reads TGTGCCAGCTCCAAGGACAGGGGACCCACTGAAGCTTTCTTT. The gene calls are TRBV18 and TRBJ1-1; 9 bases map to TRBD1. V trimming: 6 bases; J trimming: 4 bases; junction bases outside the gene matches: 6. The length of the CDR3 is 14 residues. Germline CDR1 KGHSH, CDR2 LQKENI.

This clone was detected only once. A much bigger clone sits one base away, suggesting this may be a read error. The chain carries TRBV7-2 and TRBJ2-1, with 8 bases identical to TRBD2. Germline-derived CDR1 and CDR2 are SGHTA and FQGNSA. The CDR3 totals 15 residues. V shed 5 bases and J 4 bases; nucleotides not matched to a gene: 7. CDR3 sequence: CASSPFAGGYNEQFF. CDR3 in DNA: TGTGCCAGCAGCCCCTTTGCGGGGGGTTACAATGAGCAGTTCTTC.

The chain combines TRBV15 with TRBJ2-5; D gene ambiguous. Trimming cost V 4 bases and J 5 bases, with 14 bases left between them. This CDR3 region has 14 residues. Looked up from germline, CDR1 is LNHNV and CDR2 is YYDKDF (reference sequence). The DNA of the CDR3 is TGTGCCACCAGCATCGGTAATGTGAAGGAGACCCAGTACTTC. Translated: CATSIGNVKETQYF.

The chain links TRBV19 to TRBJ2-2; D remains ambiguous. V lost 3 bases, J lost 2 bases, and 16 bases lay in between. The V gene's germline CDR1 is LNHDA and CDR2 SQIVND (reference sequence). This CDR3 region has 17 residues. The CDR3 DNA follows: TGTGCCAGTAGTATTCCCTCTTCCATGGTTAACACCGGGGAGCTGTTTTTT. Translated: CASSIPSSMVNTGELFF.

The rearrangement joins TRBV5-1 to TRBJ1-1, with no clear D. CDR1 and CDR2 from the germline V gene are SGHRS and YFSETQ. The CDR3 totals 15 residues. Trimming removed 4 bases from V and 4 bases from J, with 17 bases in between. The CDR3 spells CASSLLTTSGTEAFF. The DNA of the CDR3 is TGCGCCAGCAGCCTACTGACCACATCGGGCACTGAAGCTTTCTTT.

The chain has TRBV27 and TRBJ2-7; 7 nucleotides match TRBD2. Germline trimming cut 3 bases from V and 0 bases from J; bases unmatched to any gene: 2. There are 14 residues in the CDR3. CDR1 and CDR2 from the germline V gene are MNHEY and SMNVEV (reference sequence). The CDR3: CASSFGGGSYEQYF. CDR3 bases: TGTGCCAGCAGTTTTGGGGGGGGCTCCTACGAGCAGTACTTC.

This chain's CDR3 is CASSGGSYNEQFF. The CDR3 DNA sequence: TGTGCCAGCAGCGGGGGGAGCTACAATGAGCAGTTCTTC. V is TRBV7-9 and J is TRBJ2-1; D perhaps matches TRBD2 (6 bases). Per germline, CDR1 SEHNR and CDR2 FQNEAQ (reference sequence). Trimming took off 5 bases at V and 3 bases at J, with 8 bases between the two ends. The CDR3 has 13 amino acids.

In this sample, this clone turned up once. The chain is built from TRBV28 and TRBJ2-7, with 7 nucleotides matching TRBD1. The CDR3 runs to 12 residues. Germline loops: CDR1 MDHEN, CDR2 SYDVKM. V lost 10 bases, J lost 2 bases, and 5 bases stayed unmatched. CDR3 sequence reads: CATQQGTYEQYF. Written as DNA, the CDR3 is TGTGCCACCCAACAGGGGACCTACGAGCAGTACTTC.

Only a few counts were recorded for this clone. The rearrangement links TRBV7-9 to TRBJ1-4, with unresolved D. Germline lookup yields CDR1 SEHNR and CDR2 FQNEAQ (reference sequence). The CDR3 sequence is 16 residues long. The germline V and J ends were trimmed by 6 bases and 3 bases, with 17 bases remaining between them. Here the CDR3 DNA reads TGTGCCAGCAGTCAACTAGGAGCGGACTCTAATGAAAAACTGTTTTTT. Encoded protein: CASSQLGADSNEKLFF.